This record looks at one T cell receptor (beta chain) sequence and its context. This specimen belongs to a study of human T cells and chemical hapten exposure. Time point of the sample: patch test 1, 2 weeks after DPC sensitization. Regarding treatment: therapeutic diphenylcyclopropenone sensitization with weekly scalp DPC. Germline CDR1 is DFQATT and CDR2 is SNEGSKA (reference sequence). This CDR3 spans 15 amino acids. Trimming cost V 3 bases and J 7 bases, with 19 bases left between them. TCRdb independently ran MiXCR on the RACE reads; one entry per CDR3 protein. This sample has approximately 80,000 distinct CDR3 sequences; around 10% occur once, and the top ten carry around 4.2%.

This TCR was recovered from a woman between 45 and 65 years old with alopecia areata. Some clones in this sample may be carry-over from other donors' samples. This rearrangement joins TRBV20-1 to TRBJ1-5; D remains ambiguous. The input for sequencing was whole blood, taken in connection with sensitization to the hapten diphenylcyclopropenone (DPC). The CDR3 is CSASEEGKGGQPQHF. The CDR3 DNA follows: TGCAGTGCTAGCGAGGAGGGCAAGGGAGGCCAGCCCCAGCATTTT.